This passage covers 25 T cell receptor beta chains from one sample sequenced in a study of T-cell reconstitution after alpha-beta-depleted transplantation in children. Using unique molecular identifiers, the investigators prepared the TCRbeta library. TCRdb reprocessed the PCR reads with MiXCR, giving one entry per CDR3 protein. Of over 150,000 distinct CDR3 sequences listed, under 8.5% are singletons. Sample: PBMCs, taken before TCRalphabeta/CD19-depleted stem cell transplant. These receptors all come from a boy younger than 10 with acute lymphoblastic leukemia, due to receive a stem cell transplant.

This clonotype was picked up many times. This chain joins TRBV5-1 and TRBJ2-7; D tentatively fits TRBD1 or TRBD2 (5 bases each). The CDR3 spans 14 residues. The V gene lost 4 bases and the J gene lost 4 bases, with 15 bases spanning the gap. Germline-derived CDR1 and CDR2 are SGHRS and YFSETQ. This CDR3 is CASSPDGDPYEQYF. The CDR3 DNA reads as TGCGCCAGCAGCCCGGATGGGGACCCATACGAGCAGTACTTC.

This clonotype has only a few counts. The gene calls are TRBV14 and TRBJ2-1; no clear D gene. The CDR3 is 12 amino acids. Germline CDR1 SGHDN, CDR2 FVKESK. Trimming took 0 bases from V and 10 from J, leaving 7 bases between them. CDR3 region: CASSQDGREQFF. Written as DNA, the CDR3 is TGTGCCAGCAGCCAAGATGGGCGGGAGCAGTTCTTC.

V is TRBV7-9 and J is TRBJ1-2; no definite D call. The germline CDR1 and CDR2 sequences are SEHNR and FQNEAQ (reference sequence). CDR3 size: 15 residues. The V end was cut by 4 bases, the J end by 6 bases, with 18 bases between. CDR3 sequence: CASSSPNTPRDGYTF. The CDR3 region has the DNA TGTGCCAGCAGCTCGCCCAATACACCGAGGGATGGCTACACCTTC.

This clonotype was recorded many times. The chain's CDR3 is CASSLRAKSPQDTQYF. The CDR3 nucleotides read TGTGCCAGCAGTCTCAGGGCTAAGAGCCCACAGGATACGCAGTATTTT. This sequence joins TRBV12-3 or TRBV12-4 and TRBJ2-3, with D perhaps TRBD1 (5 bases). V shed 5 bases and J shed 6 bases, with 21 bases lying between them. This CDR3 contains 16 residues.

This clonotype has a count of ten or more. The CDR3 here is CASKTHNEQFF. CDR3 in DNA: TGCGCCAGCAAAACTCACAATGAGCAGTTCTTC. This rearrangement joins TRBV5-1 to TRBJ2-1; no clear D gene. V lost 6 bases and J 5 bases, leaving 6 bases between the germline ends. CDR1 is SGHRS and CDR2 is YFSETQ in the germline V gene. CDR3 length equals 11 residues. The full variable domain, its missing parts supplied by reference TRBV5-1 and TRBJ2-1, is KAGVTQTPRYLIKTRGQQVTLSCSPISGHRSVSWYQQTPGQGLQFLFEYFSETQRNKGNFPGRFSGRQFSNSRSEMNVSTLELGDSALYLCASKTHNEQFFGPGTRLTVL.

This clonotype was recorded at least ten times. The rearrangement uses TRBV7-6 and TRBJ1-1; D is unclear. Between the trimmed V and J ends, which lost 1 base and 7 bases, there was a span of 10 bases. This CDR3 comprises 13 residues. CDR1 is SGHVS, CDR2 FNYEAQ, per germline. The CDR3 sequence is CASSLGGGDEAFF. The CDR3 nucleotides are TGTGCCAGCAGCTTAGGGGGTGGGGATGAAGCTTTCTTT.

The chain links TRBV10-2 to TRBJ2-7; D is undetermined. This CDR3 is 13 amino acids long. CDR1 WSHSY and CDR2 SAAADI come from the germline V gene. V was pared by 3 bases and J by 2 bases, with 8 bases between. The CDR3 region has the DNA TGCGCCAGCAGTGACGGCCGAGCCTACGAGCAGTACTTC. Encoded protein: CASSDGRAYEQYF.

The J gene is TRBJ2-5, the V gene TRBV11-1; possible D gene TRBD1, 6 bases. The CDR3 has 18 amino acids. Germline V gives CDR1 SGHAT, CDR2 FQDESV (reference sequence). V was cut by 4 bases and J by 3 bases, with 24 bases left in between. The CDR3 reads CASSSYARTVAVEETQYF. CDR3 DNA: TGTGCCAGCAGCTCATACGCTCGGACAGTAGCAGTGGAAGAGACCCAGTACTTC.

V gene TRBV4-3 combines with J gene TRBJ2-7; D gene unclear. Germline V CDR1 and CDR2: LGHNA, YSLEER. Deletions cut 0 bases from V and 3 bases from J, with 9 bases between. This CDR3 spans 14 amino acids. In DNA form, the CDR3 reads TGCGCCAGCAGCCAAGACTTATCAGGCTACGAGCAGTACTTC. This gives the protein CASSQDLSGYEQYF.

To note about this clonotype: A much larger clonotype is one base distant, so this may be a read error. The CDR3 DNA reads TGCGCCGTTGGTTGGGGCAACACTGAAGCTTTCTTT. Residues: CAVGWGNTEAFF. The chain carries TRBV20-1 and TRBJ1-1; D might be TRBD1 (5 bases). In germline, CDR1 is DFQATT, CDR2 SNEGSKA (reference sequence). This CDR3 has 12 amino acids.

This clonotype appeared many times. This chain joins TRBV4-3 and TRBJ2-7, with D perhaps matching TRBD2 (8 bases). V was trimmed by 2 bases and J by 3 bases, leaving 29 bases between them. The germline CDR1 and CDR2 sequences are LGHNA and YSLEER. This CDR3 region has 20 residues. Here the CDR3 reads CASSQKSIQGGAGVSYEQYF. CDR3 nucleotides: TGCGCCAGCAGCCAAAAATCGATTCAGGGGGGAGCGGGAGTAAGCTACGAGCAGTACTTC.

The chain combines TRBV29-1 with TRBJ2-7, with 8 bases lining up with TRBD2. V gave up 0 bases and J gave up 2 bases; unmatched junction bases: 3. Per the germline V gene, CDR1 is SQVTM and CDR2 is ANQGSEA. The CDR3 runs to 14 residues. CDR3 bases: TGCAGCGTTGAAGAGCGGGGGGCCACCTACGAGCAGTACTTC. This gives the protein CSVEERGATYEQYF.

The gene calls are TRBV27 and TRBJ2-3; D gene ambiguous. The CDR3 spans 14 residues. The germline V gene encodes CDR1 MNHEY and CDR2 SMNVEV (reference sequence). Trimming took off 6 bases at V and 4 bases at J, with 14 bases between the two ends. This CDR3 reads CASRISRVADTQYF. As DNA, the CDR3 is TGTGCCAGCAGGATATCTCGGGTGGCAGATACGCAGTATTTT.

The table lists this clonotype with many counts. The V call is TRBV24-1, the J call TRBJ2-2; 8 positions match TRBD1. The germline V gene has CDR1 KGHDR and CDR2 SFDVKD. The CDR3 totals 17 residues. The ends lost 6 bases at V and 1 base at J; junction bases unmatched: 9. The chain's CDR3 is CATSSPRQGRNTGELFF. Here the CDR3 DNA reads TGTGCCACCAGTTCACCTCGACAGGGGAGGAACACCGGGGAGCTGTTTTTT.

As regards this clonotype: A much larger clonotype is one base distant, so this may be a read error. No conserved phenylalanine or tryptophan is present at the end of the CDR3, so a read error is the likely explanation. The V call is TRBV7-2, the J call TRBJ2-3, with D unresolved. Germline CDR1 SGHTA, CDR2 FQGNSA. With 5 bases removed from V and 5 bases from J, the gap between germline ends came to 8 bases. This CDR3 region has 12 residues. CDR3 sequence reads: CASSPSRDTQYC. For the CDR3, the DNA is TGTGCCAGCAGCCCATCTAGAGATACGCAGTATTGT.

CDR3 sequence reads: CASSNSAWQGEKLFF. CDR3 nucleotide sequence: TGTGCCAGCAGCAATTCAGCGTGGCAGGGGGAAAAACTGTTTTTT. The rearrangement links TRBV5-4 to TRBJ1-4; D may be TRBD1 (6 bases). The germline V gene encodes CDR1 SGHNT and CDR2 YYREEE (reference sequence). V was shortened by 4 bases and J by 8 bases, with 18 bases between the two germline ends. CDR3 length: 15 amino acids.

This clonotype has only a few counts. The chain joins TRBV20-1 to TRBJ1-5; TRBD1 might be the D (5 bases). V was clipped by 2 bases and J by 1 base, with 9 bases between them. The CDR3 runs to 14 residues. Germline values: CDR1 DFQATT, CDR2 SNEGSKA (reference sequence). CDR3 coding DNA: TGCAGTGCTAGACTGACAGAGAGCAATCAGCCCCAGCATTTT. Its protein is CSARLTESNQPQHF.

The V and J genes are TRBV4-3 and TRBJ1-5; TRBD1 matches 8 bases. The CDR3 length is 14 residues. J lost 6 bases, V lost 3 bases, and 4 bases had no gene match. Germline CDR1 LGHNA, CDR2 YSLEER. In nucleotides, the CDR3 is TGCGCCAGCAGCCAGAGTACAGGGGGTCAGCCCCAGCATTTT. This encodes CASSQSTGGQPQHF.

This clonotype was counted many times. The chain combines TRBV5-5 with TRBJ2-5; D ambiguous. The CDR3 extends over 16 amino acids. Deletions cut 2 bases from V and 0 bases from J, with 14 bases between. Germline CDR1 SGHKS, CDR2 YYEKEE (reference sequence). The CDR3, as DNA: TGTGCCAGCAGCTTCGAAATTACACCGTACCAAGAGACCCAGTACTTC. It encodes CASSFEITPYQETQYF.

This clonotype was observed at least ten times. The chain carries TRBV12-3 or TRBV12-4 and TRBJ2-2; TRBD2 is a possible D gene (6 bases). The V and J ends lost 6 bases and 7 bases respectively, with 12 bases between them. The CDR3 is 13 residues long. The CDR3 spells CASREGANGELFF. In DNA form, the CDR3 reads TGTGCCAGCAGGGAGGGAGCGAACGGGGAGCTGTTTTTT.

In its sample, this clonotype was seen once. Possible read error: a much larger clone is one base away. The chain uses TRBV6-1 and TRBJ1-6, with D unclear. This CDR3 has 13 residues. Germline-derived CDR1 and CDR2 are MNHNS and SASEGT. CDR3 in amino acids: CASSRGGGSPVHF. DNA for the CDR3: TGTGCCAGCAGCCGCGGAGGAGGATCACCCGTCCACTTT.

This clonotype was counted only a few times. V is TRBV28 and J is TRBJ1-1; D gene uncertain. V was cut by 2 bases and J by 5 bases, with 9 bases left in between. Germline V gene data show CDR1 as MDHEN and CDR2 as SYDVKM. This CDR3 is built from 13 residues. For the CDR3, the DNA is TGTGCCAGCAGTTTACGTACCTTTACTGAAGCTTTCTTT. Its protein is CASSLRTFTEAFF.

This clonotype was detected many times. The V call is TRBV5-1, the J call TRBJ2-1; 9 bases fit TRBD2. Germline V gene data show CDR1 as SGHRS and CDR2 as YFSETQ. CDR3 length: 17 residues. V was clipped by 4 bases and J by 3 bases; unmatched bases: 11. The CDR3 coding sequence is TGCGCCAGCAGCCCTAAGGCGGGGGGGGTAAGCTACAATGAGCAGTTCTTC. Translation gives CASSPKAGGVSYNEQFF.

This clonotype was detected many times. V gene TRBV2 combines with J gene TRBJ2-3; D is uncertain. Germline lookup yields CDR1 SNHLY and CDR2 FYNNEI. The V end lost 1 base, the J end lost 2 bases, and 10 bases lay between the germline ends. CDR3 length: 15 residues. The CDR3: CASSEEGRTTDTQYF. The CDR3 bases are TGTGCCAGCAGTGAAGAAGGGCGGACCACAGATACGCAGTATTTT.

At least ten counts were recorded for this clonotype. This chain connects TRBV7-2 to TRBJ2-1; weak D call: TRBD2 (7 bases). The CDR3 loop spans 13 amino acids. Deletions cut 8 bases from V and 10 bases from J, with 18 bases between. Per the germline V gene, CDR1 is SGHTA and CDR2 is FQGNSA. The CDR3 is CASLWAGAREQFF. CDR3 in DNA: TGTGCCAGCCTATGGGCGGGGGCCCGGGAGCAGTTCTTC.